The 8 T cell receptor beta chains listed next were all sequenced from one sample in a study of cytotoxic CD8 clonotypes in ibrutinib-treated CLL (dated by TCRdb to about 2021). The library was made by the immunoSEQ multiplex PCR assay. TCRdb took this table from immuneACCESS and kept in-frame rearrangements with V and J called. Such tables lack part of the clones; where checked against another copy, unresolved V genes explain under half of the gap, and the rest is unexplained. The sample includes approximately 130,000 clones, with 80% to 85% observed a single time. The ten most abundant clones make up 3% to 4% of the sample. Taken with the paper, the label for time point translates to: 20 to 25 months on ibrutinib. Source: PBMCs, taken after 24 months of ibrutinib treatment. Receptors were obtained from a human donor with chronic lymphocytic leukemia.

The chain has TRBV6-1 and TRBJ2-7; TRBD1 matches 9 bases. Germline V gene lookup returns CDR1 MNHNS and CDR2 SASEGT. This CDR3 contains 14 residues. Unmatched junction bases numbered 7, after V lost 5 bases and J lost 5 bases. The CDR3 DNA follows: TGTGCCAGCAGTCGCCCGGGACAGGGCCACGAGCAGTACTTC. This codes for CASSRPGQGHEQYF.

The chain employs TRBV4-1 and TRBJ2-3, with 9 bases lining up with TRBD1. CDR1 is MGHRA and CDR2 is YSYEKL in the germline V gene. The CDR3 has 17 amino acids. J was trimmed by 6 bases and V by 1 base; bases with no gene match: 11. The DNA for the CDR3 is TGCGCCAGCAGCCAAGGACGACGGGACAGGGTTTTGGATACGCAGTATTTT. It is translated as CASSQGRRDRVLDTQYF.

The chain employs TRBV30 and TRBJ2-7; 8 bases map to TRBD1. Trimming took 3 bases from V and 12 from J; bases not matched to a gene: 10. The CDR3 runs 12 residues. Germline assignment: CDR1 GTSNPN and CDR2 SVGIG (reference sequence). CDR3 region: CAWRTSRQGMYF. The DNA of the CDR3 is TGTGCCTGGAGGACCTCCCGACAGGGGATGTACTTC.

The rearrangement uses TRBV14 and TRBJ2-1; the match to TRBD2 covers 9 bases. The V gene end was trimmed by 0 bases and the J gene end by 0 bases; junction bases not matched to a gene: 12. The CDR3 sequence is 20 residues long. Germline assignment: CDR1 SGHDN and CDR2 FVKESK. CDR3 residues: CASSQDTWLAGPSSYNEQFF. The CDR3 DNA reads as TGTGCCAGCAGCCAAGATACATGGCTAGCGGGACCGAGCTCCTACAATGAGCAGTTCTTC.

This sequence joins TRBV18 and TRBJ1-1; D remains ambiguous. V dropped 3 bases and J dropped 2 bases, with 13 bases sitting between them. The germline CDR1 and CDR2 sequences are KGHSH and LQKENI. The CDR3 has 15 residues. This chain's CDR3 is CASSPSPVGNTEAFF. The CDR3 DNA follows: TGTGCCAGCTCACCCTCGCCGGTTGGAAACACTGAAGCTTTCTTT.

V usage is TRBV7-2 and J usage is TRBJ1-6; maybe TRBD1 (6 bases). This CDR3 is built from 15 residues. Trimming cost V 3 bases and J 4 bases, with 10 bases left between them. Germline CDR1 is SGHTA and CDR2 is FQGNSA. The CDR3 loop reads CASSFGTKYNSPLHF. The CDR3, as DNA: TGTGCCAGCAGCTTCGGGACAAAATATAATTCACCCCTCCACTTT.

The count of this clone is one. V and J are TRBV30 and TRBJ1-2; 8 bases map to TRBD1. J lost 11 bases, V lost 5 bases, and 4 bases had no gene match. Germline-derived CDR1 and CDR2 are GTSNPN and SVGIG (reference sequence). This CDR3 region has 10 residues. CDR3 amino acids: CAWGDRGYTF. CDR3 DNA sequence: TGTGCCTGGGGCGACAGGGGATACACCTTC.

The sample holds a few counts of this clone. The genes are TRBV6-5 and TRBJ1-2; weak D call: TRBD1 (6 bases). V lost 6 bases and J lost 4, with 15 bases in between. From germline, CDR1 is MNHEY and CDR2 SVGAGI. The CDR3 has 14 amino acids. As DNA, the CDR3 is TGTGCCAGCAGGGACTCAGGGGTCGGCTATGGCTACACCTTC. It encodes CASRDSGVGYGYTF.